The 19 T cell receptor beta chains below all came from one sample that was sequenced in a study of OX40 agonist ivuxolimab in advanced cancers. The data were produced by immunoSEQ multiplex PCR, yet TCRdb's version contains in-frame clones alone and is incomplete. This sample has over 60,000 clones, with about 89% found just once. The sample was CD4+ or CD8+ T cells sorted from blood, taken in a trial of the OX40 agonist ivuxolimab. These receptors all come from an adult with an advanced solid tumor such as melanoma, head and neck, liver or kidney cancer.

V gene TRBV7-2 combines with J gene TRBJ1-4; perhaps TRBD1 as D (6 bases). The CDR3 has 14 amino acids. V was clipped by 5 bases and J by 8 bases, with 15 bases between them. Germline V lookup: CDR1 SGHTA, CDR2 FQGNSA. CDR3 sequence: CASSVRQGNEKLFF. The DNA for the CDR3 is TGTGCCAGCAGCGTTAGGCAGGGGAACGAAAAACTGTTTTTT.

The chain links TRBV11-3 to TRBJ2-3, with 10 bases that match TRBD2. Unmatched junction bases numbered 9, after V lost 6 bases and J lost 0 bases. This CDR3 is built from 17 residues. Germline V lookup: CDR1 SGHNT, CDR2 YENEEA. Here the CDR3 reads CASRYSSGSVSTDTQYF. DNA of the CDR3: TGTGCCAGCAGGTACTCTAGCGGGAGTGTAAGCACAGATACGCAGTATTTT.

This clone was counted once. V gene TRBV18 combines with J gene TRBJ1-1; no reliable D call. Germline CDR1 KGHSH, CDR2 LQKENI. This CDR3 has 16 residues. V dropped 6 bases and J dropped 4 bases, with 21 bases sitting between them. Here the CDR3 reads CASSPAVGIRSTEAFF. DNA of the CDR3: TGTGCCAGCTCCCCAGCGGTTGGCATCAGAAGCACTGAAGCTTTCTTT. The full variable domain, with the rest looked up from reference TRBV18 and TRBJ1-1, is NAGVMQNPRHLVRRRGQEARLRCSPMKGHSHVYWYRQLPEEGLKFMVYLQKENIIDESGMPKERFSAEFPKEGPSILRIQQVVRGDSAAYFCASSPAVGIRSTEAFFGQGTRLTVV.

This sequence joins TRBV6-5 and TRBJ1-2; D perhaps matches TRBD1 (6 bases). Germline CDR1 and CDR2: MNHEY and SVGAGI. V was pared by 5 bases and J by 3 bases, with 7 bases between. The CDR3 is 12 amino acids. The CDR3 spells CASSAGDYGYTF. The CDR3 DNA reads TGTGCCAGCAGTGCAGGGGACTATGGCTACACCTTC.

This clone was seen more than once but under ten times. The chain has TRBV12-5 and TRBJ2-3, with unresolved D. V was clipped by 0 bases and J by 4 bases, with 8 bases between them. This CDR3 has 14 amino acids. Per the germline V gene, CDR1 is LGHNT and CDR2 is FRNRAP. CDR3 bases: TGTGCTAGTGGTTTGGTCCCCGGCCCAGATACGCAGTATTTT. Protein sequence: CASGLVPGPDTQYF.

In this sample, this clone turned up a few times. V usage is TRBV11-3 and J usage is TRBJ2-3; tentative D call: TRBD1 (6 bases). This CDR3 is 17 amino acids long. Germline lookup yields CDR1 SGHNT and CDR2 YENEEA. The V and J ends lost 4 bases and 3 bases respectively, with 20 bases between them. The CDR3 protein is CASSSQGRGSGTDTQYF. The CDR3, as DNA: TGTGCCAGCAGCTCCCAAGGAAGGGGGAGCGGAACAGATACGCAGTATTTT. The whole variable domain, remainder taken from reference TRBV11-3 and TRBJ2-3, is EAGVVQSPRYKIIEKKQPVAFWCNPISGHNTLYWYLQNLGQGPELLIRYENEEAVDDSQLPKDRFSAERLKGVDSTLKIQPAELGDSAVYLCASSSQGRGSGTDTQYFGPGTRLTVL.

The V call is TRBV19, the J call TRBJ2-7; D is possibly TRBD1 (6 bases). Germline assignment: CDR1 LNHDA and CDR2 SQIVND (reference sequence). Trimming stripped 6 bases from V and 3 bases from J, with 18 bases between. The CDR3 extends over 15 amino acids. The CDR3 coding sequence is TGTGCCAGTAGGGCTAGGCCTACAGGGAACTACGAGCAGTACTTC. Protein sequence: CASRARPTGNYEQYF. Supplemented by reference TRBV19 and TRBJ2-7, the full variable domain reads DGGITQSPKYLFRKEGQNVTLSCEQNLNHDAMYWYRQDPGQGLRLIYYSQIVNDFQKGDIAEGYSVSREKKESFPLTVTSAQKNPTAFYLCASRARPTGNYEQYFGPGTRLTVT.

The CDR3 protein is CASSPVAGVFFSYNEQFF. The CDR3 DNA reads TGTGCCAGCAGTCCAGTAGCGGGAGTGTTTTTTTCCTACAATGAGCAGTTCTTC. This chain links TRBV5-4 with TRBJ2-1; 9 bases line up with TRBD2. This CDR3 has 18 residues. CDR1 is SGHNT, CDR2 YYREEE, per germline (reference sequence). With V trimmed by 5 bases and J by 1 base, 13 bases remained unmatched.

This clone was recorded only once. This rearrangement joins TRBV5-8 to TRBJ2-7; D might be TRBD2 (6 bases). V lost 5 bases and J 0 bases, leaving 12 bases between the germline ends. The CDR3 length is 14 residues. Per germline, CDR1 SGHTS and CDR2 YDEGEE. DNA for the CDR3: TGTGCCAGCAGTGGGACTCGACGCTCCTACGAGCAGTACTTC. Translation: CASSGTRRSYEQYF.

The chain has TRBV7-2 and TRBJ1-1, with D hard to call. From germline, CDR1 is SGHTA and CDR2 FQGNSA. This CDR3 spans 14 amino acids. V was pared by 5 bases and J by 5 bases, with 15 bases between. The CDR3 loop reads CASSPGQARTEAFF. In DNA form, the CDR3 reads TGTGCCAGCAGCCCCGGGCAGGCGAGGACTGAAGCTTTCTTT.

The chain links TRBV5-4 to TRBJ2-7, with D perhaps assigned TRBD1 or TRBD2 (5 bases each). The CDR3 spans 14 residues. Germline V gene data show CDR1 as SGHNT and CDR2 as YYREEE (reference sequence). Between the trimmed V and J ends, which lost 0 bases and 3 bases, there was a span of 10 bases. The CDR3 coding sequence is TGTGCCAGCAGCTTGGGTAGGGGACGCTACGAGCAGTACTTC. Amino acids: CASSLGRGRYEQYF.

V and J are TRBV7-9 and TRBJ1-3, with D maybe TRBD1 (5 bases). V lost 1 base, J lost 2 bases, and 9 bases lay in between. This CDR3 contains 15 residues. The germline V gene has CDR1 SEHNR and CDR2 FQNEAQ (reference sequence). The chain's CDR3 is CASSLVQGTGNTIYF. The CDR3, as DNA: TGTGCCAGCAGCTTAGTGCAGGGAACTGGAAACACCATATATTTT.

This clone has a handful of counts. The DNA for the CDR3 is TGTGCCAGTAGTATGAGGGGGACGTCTTACGAGCAGTACTTC. Translating it yields CASSMRGTSYEQYF. The chain employs TRBV19 and TRBJ2-7, with D perhaps TRBD1 (6 bases). Per germline, CDR1 LNHDA and CDR2 SQIVND (reference sequence). Trimming cost V 3 bases and J 4 bases, with 13 bases left between them. The CDR3 has 14 residues.

About this clone itself: Because it lacks the conserved phenylalanine or tryptophan at the end, this CDR3 is likely a read error. The rearrangement uses TRBV7-2 and TRBJ1-2; D is undetermined. The CDR3 has 12 residues. Germline V gives CDR1 SGHTA, CDR2 FQGNSA. The V and J ends lost 1 base and 4 bases respectively, with 4 bases between them. This CDR3 is CASSLVGYGYTL. CDR3 DNA: TGTGCCAGCAGCTTAGTTGGCTATGGCTACACCCTC.

The V and J genes are TRBV5-4 and TRBJ2-3; 13 bases agree with TRBD2. Per the germline V gene, CDR1 is SGHNT and CDR2 is YYREEE (reference sequence). V was clipped by 2 bases and J by 4 bases; unmatched bases: 7. The CDR3 is 17 residues long. This chain's CDR3 is CASSLAGLAGWADTQYF. DNA of the CDR3: TGTGCCAGCAGCTTAGCGGGACTAGCGGGATGGGCAGATACGCAGTATTTT.

The chain has TRBV19 and TRBJ2-7; 11 bases agree with TRBD1. Unmatched junction bases numbered 2, after V lost 4 bases and J lost 3 bases. The CDR3 is 14 amino acids. In germline, CDR1 is LNHDA, CDR2 SQIVND (reference sequence). CDR3 sequence (DNA): TGTGCCAGTAGTACCGGGACAGGGGGCTACGAGCAGTACTTC. Its protein is CASSTGTGGYEQYF.

The sample holds one count of this clone. The chain recombines TRBV27 with TRBJ2-7; no definite D call. The germline V and J ends were trimmed by 4 bases and 2 bases, with 12 bases remaining between them. The length of the CDR3 is 14 residues. The germline gives CDR1 MNHEY, CDR2 SMNVEV (reference sequence). The CDR3 DNA reads as TGTGCCAGCAGTTATCTCTATCAGCCCTACGAGCAGTACTTC. Translated, it gives CASSYLYQPYEQYF.

The chain links TRBV7-9 to TRBJ1-2; 8 nucleotides match TRBD1. Germline lookup yields CDR1 SEHNR and CDR2 FQNEAQ (reference sequence). The J segment lost 7 bases and the V segment lost 5 bases, leaving 6 bases of the junction unmatched. This CDR3 has 13 residues. The CDR3 sequence is CASSPGQGGGYTF. In nucleotides, the CDR3 is TGTGCCAGCAGCCCTGGACAGGGCGGTGGCTACACCTTC.

The CDR3 region is CATSAPGTVTDTQYF. The CDR3 coding sequence is TGTGCCACCAGCGCCCCAGGGACTGTCACAGATACGCAGTATTTT. This chain connects TRBV15 to TRBJ2-3; a possible D gene is TRBD2 (6 bases). Trimming shortened V by 5 bases and J by 2 bases, and 14 bases separated the two germline ends. Germline V gene lookup returns CDR1 LNHNV and CDR2 YYDKDF (reference sequence). This CDR3 is 15 amino acids long.